This T cell receptor beta chain was observed in a study of blood T cell repertoires in COVID-19. Study-level information: From the United States, Italy and Spain came samples of acute and convalescent COVID-19. T cells, B-cell-depleted T cells, or PBMCs supplied cDNA or gDNA.

Generated by immunoSEQ multiplex PCR, the TCRdb table keeps only in-frame clones and is missing some. Of under 300,000 clones listed, roughly 80% are singletons. The V and J ends lost 7 bases and 1 base respectively, with 13 bases between them. Germline lookup yields CDR1 MNHEY and CDR2 SVGAGI. The CDR3 totals 14 residues. This receptor was identified in a woman between 18 and 29 years old with acute or convalescent COVID-19. Material for sequencing was peripheral blood. The chain has TRBV6-5 and TRBJ1-1; D is perhaps TRBD1 (5 bases). The CDR3 loop is CASTPQAPNTEAFF. The CDR3 bases are TGTGCCAGCACCCCACAGGCGCCGAACACTGAAGCTTTCTTT.